This T cell receptor (beta chain) originates from a study of early T cells in non-severe SARS-CoV-2 infection. Study-wide context: Sequencing of unsorted whole blood was done on bulk RNA, leaving chains unpaired.

Individual cDNA molecules carried attached unique molecular identifiers. Via MiXCR, TCRdb re-called the 5' RACE reads, giving one row per CDR3 protein. The sample carries 70,000 to 95,000 distinct CDR3 sequences, around 9.9% recorded once. This clonotype was counted between two and nine times. Its antigen is not identified. Broader study findings: Matching against VDJdb likely underestimated virus-specific expansions, favoring anti-spike CD8.

The sample was whole blood. The source of this sequence is an adult who was a healthcare worker with PCR-confirmed SARS-CoV-2 infection or an uninfected control (not recorded which).

CDR3 loop: CSAPASGTTYNEQFF. CDR3 nucleotides: TGCAGTGCCCCCGCTAGCGGGACGACCTACAATGAGCAGTTCTTC. J is TRBJ2-1 and V is TRBV20-1, with 9 positions matching TRBD2. CDR1 and CDR2 from the germline V gene are DFQATT and SNEGSKA (reference sequence). The CDR3 loop spans 15 amino acids. J lost 2 bases, V lost 6 bases, and 8 bases had no gene match.